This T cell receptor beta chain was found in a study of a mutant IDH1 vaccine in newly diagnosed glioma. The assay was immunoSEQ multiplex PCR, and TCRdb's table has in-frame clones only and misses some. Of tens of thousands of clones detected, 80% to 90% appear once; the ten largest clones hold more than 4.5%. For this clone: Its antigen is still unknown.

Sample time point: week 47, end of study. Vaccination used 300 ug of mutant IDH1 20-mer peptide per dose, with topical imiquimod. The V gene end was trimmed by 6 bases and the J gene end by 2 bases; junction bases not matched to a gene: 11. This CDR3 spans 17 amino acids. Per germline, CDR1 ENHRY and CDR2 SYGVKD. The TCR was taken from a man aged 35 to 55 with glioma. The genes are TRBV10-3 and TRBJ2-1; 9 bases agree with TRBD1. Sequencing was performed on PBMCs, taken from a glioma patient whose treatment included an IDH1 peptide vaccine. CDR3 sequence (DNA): TGTGCCATCAGATCTTCGCACCGGGACAGGGCCTACAATGAGCAGTTCTTC. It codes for CAIRSSHRDRAYNEQFF.